This T cell receptor (beta chain) was sequenced in a study of Graves' ophthalmopathy and Graves' hyperthyroidism. Hyperthyroidism was classified as stable if no ophthalmopathy occurred within 18 months of follow-up. Certain patients were not enrolled. These were patients with other autoimmune diseases, uncontrolled infections, pregnancy or lactation. PBMCs originated in 7.5 to 10 ml of fresh peripheral blood. Transcripts of RNA were the source for amplifying TCR beta CDR3 regions. First-round RT-PCR with HTBI primers preceded a second-round multiplex PCR. TCRdb independently ran MiXCR on the multiplex PCR reads; one entry per CDR3 protein. The table includes over 15,000 distinct CDR3 sequences, roughly 50% detected once. Points on this clonotype: Its antigen is undetermined.

This CDR3 is 14 amino acids long. Germline CDR1 and CDR2: LNHDA and SQIVND (reference sequence). Losses at the gene ends were 7 bases for V and 2 bases for J; bases not matched to a gene: 4. Findings and caveats of the study: Ophthalmopathy and stable hyperthyroidism were discriminated by a 13-signature model, with over 85% sensitivity and 81.08% specificity.

The gene calls are TRBV19 and TRBJ2-2; TRBD1 agrees at 7 bases. The sample was peripheral blood. The source is a woman between 40 and 55 years old with stable Graves' hyperthyroidism. The CDR3 reads CASTRDRNTGELFF. Here the CDR3 DNA reads TGTGCCAGTACCCGGGACAGAAACACCGGGGAGCTGTTTTTT.